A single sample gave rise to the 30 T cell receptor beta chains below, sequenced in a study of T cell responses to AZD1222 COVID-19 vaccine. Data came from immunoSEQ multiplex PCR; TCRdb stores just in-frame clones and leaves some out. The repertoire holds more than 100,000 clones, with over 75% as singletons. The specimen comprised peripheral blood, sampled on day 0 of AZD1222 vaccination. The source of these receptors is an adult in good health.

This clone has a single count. The CDR3 is CASRKRTGQETQYF. In DNA form, the CDR3 reads TGTGCCAGCAGGAAACGGACAGGTCAAGAGACCCAGTACTTC. V usage is TRBV2 and J usage is TRBJ2-5; 7 positions agree with TRBD1. Germline loops: CDR1 SNHLY, CDR2 FYNNEI. Trimming at V came to 6 bases and at J to 2 bases, leaving 6 bases not matched to a gene. This CDR3 spans 14 amino acids. The entire variable domain, with the rest obtained from reference TRBV2 and TRBJ2-5, is as follows: EPEVTQTPSHQVTQMGQEVILRCVPISNHLYFYWYRQILGQKVEFLVSFYNNEISEKSEIFDDQFSVERPDGSNFTLKIRSTKLEDSAMYFCASRKRTGQETQYFGPGTRLLVL.

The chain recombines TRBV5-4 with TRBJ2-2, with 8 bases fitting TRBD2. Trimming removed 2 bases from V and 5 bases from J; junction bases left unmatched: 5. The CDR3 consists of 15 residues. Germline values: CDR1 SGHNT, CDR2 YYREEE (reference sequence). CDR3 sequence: CASSFPGLDTGELFF. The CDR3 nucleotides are TGTGCCAGCAGCTTCCCGGGACTAGATACCGGGGAGCTGTTTTTT.

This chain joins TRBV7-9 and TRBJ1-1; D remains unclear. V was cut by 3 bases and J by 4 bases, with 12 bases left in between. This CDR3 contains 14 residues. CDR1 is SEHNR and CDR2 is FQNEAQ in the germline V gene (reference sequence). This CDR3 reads CASSLGGGGTEAFF. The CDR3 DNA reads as TGTGCCAGCAGCTTGGGTGGAGGTGGCACTGAAGCTTTCTTT. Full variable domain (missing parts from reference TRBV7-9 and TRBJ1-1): DTGVSQNPRHKITKRGQNVTFRCDPISEHNRLYWYRQTLGQGPEFLTYFQNEAQLEKSRLLSDRFSAERPKGSFSTLEIQRTEQGDSAMYLCASSLGGGGTEAFFGQGTRLTVV.

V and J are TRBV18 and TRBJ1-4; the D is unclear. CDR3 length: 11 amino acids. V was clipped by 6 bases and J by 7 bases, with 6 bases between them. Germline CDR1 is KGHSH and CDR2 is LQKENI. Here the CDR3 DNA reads TGTGCCAGCTCTGAGGGTGAAAAACTGTTTTTT. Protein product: CASSEGEKLFF.

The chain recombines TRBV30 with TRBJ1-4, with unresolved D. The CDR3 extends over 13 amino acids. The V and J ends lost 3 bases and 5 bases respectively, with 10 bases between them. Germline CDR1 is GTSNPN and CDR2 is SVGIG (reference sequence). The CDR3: CAWSRTQNEKLFF. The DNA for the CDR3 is TGTGCCTGGAGCAGAACTCAGAATGAAAAACTGTTTTTT.

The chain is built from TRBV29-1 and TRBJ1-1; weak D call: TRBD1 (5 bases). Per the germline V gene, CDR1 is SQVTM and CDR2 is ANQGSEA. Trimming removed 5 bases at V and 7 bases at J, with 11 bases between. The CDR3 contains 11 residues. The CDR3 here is CSVRGSGEAFF. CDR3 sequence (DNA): TGCAGCGTTCGGGGGAGTGGTGAAGCTTTCTTT. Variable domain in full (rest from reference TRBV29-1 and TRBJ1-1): SAVISQKPSRDICQRGTSLTIQCQVDSQVTMMFWYRQQPGQSLTLIATANQGSEATYESGFVIDKFPISRPNLTFSTLTVSNMSPEDSSIYLCSVRGSGEAFFGQGTRLTVV.

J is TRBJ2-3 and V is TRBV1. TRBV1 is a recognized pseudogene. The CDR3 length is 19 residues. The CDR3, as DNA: TGCACCAGCAGCCAAGATCTTCTCCGGCCCCTACCGTATAATGATACGCAGTATTTT. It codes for CTSSQDLLRPLPYNDTQYF.

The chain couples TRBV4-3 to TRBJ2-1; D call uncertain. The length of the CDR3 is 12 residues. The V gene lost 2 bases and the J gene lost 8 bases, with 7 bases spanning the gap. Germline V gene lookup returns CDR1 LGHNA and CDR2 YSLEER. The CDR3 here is CASSQPPYEQFF. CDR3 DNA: TGCGCCAGCAGCCAACCTCCTTATGAGCAGTTCTTC.

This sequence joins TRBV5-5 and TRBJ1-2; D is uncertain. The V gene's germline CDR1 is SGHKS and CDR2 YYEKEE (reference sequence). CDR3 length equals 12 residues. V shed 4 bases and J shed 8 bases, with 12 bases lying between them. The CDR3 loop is CASSPDFIGYTF. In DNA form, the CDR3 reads TGTGCCAGCAGCCCGGACTTCATCGGCTACACCTTC.

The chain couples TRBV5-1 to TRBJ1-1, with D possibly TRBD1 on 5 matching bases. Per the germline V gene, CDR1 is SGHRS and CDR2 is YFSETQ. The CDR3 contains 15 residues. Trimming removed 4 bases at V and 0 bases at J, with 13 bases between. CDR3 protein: CASSLTRALNTEAFF. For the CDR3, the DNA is TGCGCCAGCAGCCTCACCAGGGCCCTGAACACTGAAGCTTTCTTT.

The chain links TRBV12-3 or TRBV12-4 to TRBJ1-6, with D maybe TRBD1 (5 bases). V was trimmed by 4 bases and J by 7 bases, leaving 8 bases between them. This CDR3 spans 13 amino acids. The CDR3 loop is CASSWAGNSPLHF. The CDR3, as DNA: TGTGCCAGCAGTTGGGCAGGGAATTCACCCCTCCACTTT.

The DNA of the CDR3 is TGTGCCAGCAGTGAAATGTTAGGGGGCTGGGCTGAAAAACTGTTTTTT. Translated: CASSEMLGGWAEKLFF. V is TRBV6-1 and J is TRBJ1-4, with 7 bases fitting TRBD1. This CDR3 spans 16 amino acids. After removal of 2 bases from V and 7 bases from J, the junction contained 10 bases not matched to a gene. CDR1 is MNHNS, CDR2 SASEGT, per germline.

CDR3 bases: TGTGCCAGCAGCAAAGGGTTACAGGAGGGGAATTCACCCCTCCACTTT. Its protein product is CASSKGLQEGNSPLHF. The V call is TRBV21-1, the J call TRBJ1-6. TRBV21-1 is an annotated pseudogene. This CDR3 is built from 16 residues.

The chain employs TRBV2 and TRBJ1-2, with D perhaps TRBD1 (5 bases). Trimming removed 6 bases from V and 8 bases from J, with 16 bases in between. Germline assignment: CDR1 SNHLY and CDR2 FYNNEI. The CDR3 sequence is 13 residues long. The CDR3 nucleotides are TGTGCCAGCAGAACGGGGGGTGGTTGGGGCTACACCTTC. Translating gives CASRTGGGWGYTF.

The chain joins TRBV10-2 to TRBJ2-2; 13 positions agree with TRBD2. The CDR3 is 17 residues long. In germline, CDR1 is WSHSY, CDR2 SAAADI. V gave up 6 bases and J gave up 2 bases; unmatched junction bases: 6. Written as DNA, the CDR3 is TGCGCCAGCAGGCCGACTAGCGGGGGGCCTAACACCGGGGAGCTGTTTTTT. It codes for CASRPTSGGPNTGELFF.

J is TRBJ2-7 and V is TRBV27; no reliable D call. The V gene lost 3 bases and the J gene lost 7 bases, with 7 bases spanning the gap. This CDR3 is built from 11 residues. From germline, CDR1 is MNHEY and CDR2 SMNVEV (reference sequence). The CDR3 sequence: CASSLAGEQYF. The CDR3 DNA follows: TGTGCCAGCAGTTTGGCCGGGGAGCAGTACTTC.

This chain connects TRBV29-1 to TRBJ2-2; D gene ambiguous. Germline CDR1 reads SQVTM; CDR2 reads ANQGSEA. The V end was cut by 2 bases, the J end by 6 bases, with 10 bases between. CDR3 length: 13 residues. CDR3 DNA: TGCAGCGTTGAACCGAGAGGACCCGGGGAGCTGTTTTTT. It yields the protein CSVEPRGPGELFF.

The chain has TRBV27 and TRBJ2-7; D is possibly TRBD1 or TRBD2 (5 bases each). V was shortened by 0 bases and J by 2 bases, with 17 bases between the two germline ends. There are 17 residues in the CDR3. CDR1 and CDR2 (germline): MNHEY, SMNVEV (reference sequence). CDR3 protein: CASSLSPGTQLPYEQYF. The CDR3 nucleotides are TGTGCCAGCAGTTTATCGCCAGGGACCCAGTTGCCCTACGAGCAGTACTTC.

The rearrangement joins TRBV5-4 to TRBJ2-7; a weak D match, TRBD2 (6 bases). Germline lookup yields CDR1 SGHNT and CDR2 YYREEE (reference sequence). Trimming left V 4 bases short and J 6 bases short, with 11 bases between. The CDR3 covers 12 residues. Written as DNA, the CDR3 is TGTGCCAGCAGCCCGGACGGGGGCGAGCAGTACTTC. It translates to CASSPDGGEQYF.

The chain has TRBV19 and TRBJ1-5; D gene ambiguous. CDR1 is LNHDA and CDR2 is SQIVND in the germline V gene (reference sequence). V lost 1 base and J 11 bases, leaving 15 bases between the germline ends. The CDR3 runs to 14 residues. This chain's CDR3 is CASSIAQISGAQHF. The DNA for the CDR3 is TGTGCCAGTAGTATAGCCCAAATCAGCGGGGCCCAGCATTTT.

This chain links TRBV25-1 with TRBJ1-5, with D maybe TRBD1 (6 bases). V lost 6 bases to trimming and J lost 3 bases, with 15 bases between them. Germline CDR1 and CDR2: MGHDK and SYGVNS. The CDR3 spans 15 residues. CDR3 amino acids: CASSPSDRPNQPQHF. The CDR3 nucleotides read TGTGCCAGCAGCCCCTCCGACAGGCCCAATCAGCCCCAGCATTTT. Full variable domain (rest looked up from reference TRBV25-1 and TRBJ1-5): EADIYQTPRYLVIGTGKKITLECSQTMGHDKMYWYQQDPGMELHLIHYSYGVNSTEKGDLSSESTVSRIRTEHFPLTLESARPSHTSQYLCASSPSDRPNQPQHFGDGTRLSIL.

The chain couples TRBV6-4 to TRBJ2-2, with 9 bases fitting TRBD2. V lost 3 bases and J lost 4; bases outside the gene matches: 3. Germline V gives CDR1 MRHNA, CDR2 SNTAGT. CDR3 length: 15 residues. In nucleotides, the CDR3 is TGTGCCAGCAGTGATCTTAGCGGGGGCACCGGGGAGCTGTTTTTT. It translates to CASSDLSGGTGELFF.

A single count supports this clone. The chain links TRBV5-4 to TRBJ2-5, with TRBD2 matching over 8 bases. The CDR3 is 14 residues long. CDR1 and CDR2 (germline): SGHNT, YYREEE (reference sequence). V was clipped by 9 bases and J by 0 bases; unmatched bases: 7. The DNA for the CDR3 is TGTGCCACGAGGGGCGGGGGGTACCAAGAGACCCAGTACTTC. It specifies CATRGGGYQETQYF.

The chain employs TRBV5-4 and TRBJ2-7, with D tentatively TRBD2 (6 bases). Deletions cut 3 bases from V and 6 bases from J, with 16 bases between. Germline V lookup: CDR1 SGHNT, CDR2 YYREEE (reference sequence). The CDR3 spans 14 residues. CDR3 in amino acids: CASSYLGGKLEQYF. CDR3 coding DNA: TGTGCCAGCAGCTACCTGGGAGGTAAACTCGAGCAGTACTTC.

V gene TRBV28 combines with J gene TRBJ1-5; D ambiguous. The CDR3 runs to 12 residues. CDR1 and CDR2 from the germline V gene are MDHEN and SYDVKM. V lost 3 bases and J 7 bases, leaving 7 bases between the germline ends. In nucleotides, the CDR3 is TGTGCCAGCAGTTTGTTCTTCCAGCCCCAGCATTTT. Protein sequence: CASSLFFQPQHF.

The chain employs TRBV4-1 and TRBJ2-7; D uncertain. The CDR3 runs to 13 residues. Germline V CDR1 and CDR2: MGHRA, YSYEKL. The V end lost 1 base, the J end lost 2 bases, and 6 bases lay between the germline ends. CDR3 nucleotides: TGCGCCAGCAGCCAAGCCCTTCCCTACGAGCAGTACTTC. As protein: CASSQALPYEQYF.

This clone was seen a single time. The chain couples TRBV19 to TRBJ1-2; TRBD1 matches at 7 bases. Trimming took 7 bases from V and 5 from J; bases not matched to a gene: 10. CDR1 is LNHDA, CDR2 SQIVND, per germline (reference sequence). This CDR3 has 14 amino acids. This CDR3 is CASITTDRVYGYTF. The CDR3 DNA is TGTGCCAGTATCACTACCGACAGGGTGTATGGCTACACCTTC.

CDR3 region: CASSLGLAGGETQYF. CDR3 DNA: TGTGCCAGCAGCTTGGGACTAGCGGGGGGGGAGACCCAGTACTTC. The V gene is TRBV5-4, the J gene TRBJ2-5; TRBD2 aligns across 14 bases. Looked up from germline, CDR1 is SGHNT and CDR2 is YYREEE (reference sequence). The junction had 0 bases not matched to a gene; V was cut back by 0 bases and J by 5 bases. The CDR3 extends over 15 amino acids.

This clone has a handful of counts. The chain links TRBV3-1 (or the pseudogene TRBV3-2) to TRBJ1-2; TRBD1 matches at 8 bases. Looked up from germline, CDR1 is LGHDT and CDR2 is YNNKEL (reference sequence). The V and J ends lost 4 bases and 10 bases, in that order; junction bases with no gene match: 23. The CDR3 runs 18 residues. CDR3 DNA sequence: TGTGCCAGCAGCCCTTTGCCCGGGCAGGGGGCGAGGTGGAGCTACTACACCTTC. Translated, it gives CASSPLPGQGARWSYYTF.

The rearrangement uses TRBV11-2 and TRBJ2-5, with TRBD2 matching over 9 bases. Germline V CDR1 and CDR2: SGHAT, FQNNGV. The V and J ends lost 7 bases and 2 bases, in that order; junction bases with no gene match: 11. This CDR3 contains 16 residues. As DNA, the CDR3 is TGTGCCAGCATCCAGTGGACTAGCGCGGAACAAGAGACCCAGTACTTC. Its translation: CASIQWTSAEQETQYF.